The clone carrying this T cell receptor beta chain was detected only a few times. CDR1 and CDR2 from the germline V gene are SGDLS and YYNGEE. V was pared by 2 bases and J by 9 bases, with 5 bases of the junction left unmatched. The CDR3 is 15 amino acids. This specimen belongs to a study of blood T cell repertoires in COVID-19. Across the study: Italy, Spain and the United States were the sources of the convalescent and acute COVID-19 samples.

Original methodology: Counts of nucleated cells, estimated from reference gene primer amplification, were obtained. Measured with immunoSEQ multiplex PCR; TCRdb has only the in-frame clones, and not every one. Clone size and the V and J calls come from that table; the DNA yielded D and trimming. The sample has 70,000 to 100,000 clones, approximately 80% seen once. This chain links TRBV9 with TRBJ1-6; the match to TRBD1 covers 10 bases. The TCR comes from a woman older than 75 with acute or convalescent COVID-19. Sequencing used peripheral blood. The DNA for the CDR3 is TGTGCCAGCAGCGTGGGAGGGACAGGGGCTTCACCCCTCCACTTT. It yields the protein CASSVGGTGASPLHF.